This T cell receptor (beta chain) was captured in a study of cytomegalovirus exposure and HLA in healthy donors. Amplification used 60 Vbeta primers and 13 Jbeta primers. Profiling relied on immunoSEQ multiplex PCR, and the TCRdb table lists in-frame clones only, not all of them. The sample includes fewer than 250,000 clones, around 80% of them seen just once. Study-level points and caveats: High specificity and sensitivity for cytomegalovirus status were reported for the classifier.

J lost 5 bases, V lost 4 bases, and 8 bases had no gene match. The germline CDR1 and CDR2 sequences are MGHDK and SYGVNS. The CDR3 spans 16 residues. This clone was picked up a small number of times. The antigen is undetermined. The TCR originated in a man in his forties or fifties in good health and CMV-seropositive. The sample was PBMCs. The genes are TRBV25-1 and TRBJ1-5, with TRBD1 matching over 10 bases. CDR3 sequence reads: CASSVPGQGSDQPQHF. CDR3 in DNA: TGTGCCAGCAGTGTACCGGGACAGGGGTCCGATCAGCCCCAGCATTTT. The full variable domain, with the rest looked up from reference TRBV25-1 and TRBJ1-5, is EADIYQTPRYLVIGTGKKITLECSQTMGHDKMYWYQQDPGMELHLIHYSYGVNSTEKGDLSSESTVSRIRTEHFPLTLESARPSHTSQYLCASSVPGQGSDQPQHFGDGTRLSIL.